The rows below give T cell receptor beta chains drawn from one sample of a study of T cell clusters in autoimmune cytopenias. TCRdb reworked the multiplex PCR reads into one entry per CDR3 protein, no DNA. Its table lists roughly 5,300 distinct CDR3 sequences. These data were also filed under a second study, of T cell repertoires in aging, cancer and after chemotherapy.

The sequenced material came from peripheral blood. The source of these receptors is a human donor in good health. Each CDR3 is given with its conserved first and last residue. Some rows mark clone size as missing; the rest say once, few, many or name a class of expanded clone.

>NA|TRBJ2-1|TRBV6-1
CASSSMGTWDNEQFF
>NA|TRBJ1-1|TRBV5-6
CASSLVAYTEAFF
>medium-sized|TRBJ2-3|TRBV27
CASSLHNTDTQYF
>medium-sized|TRBJ2-5|TRBV6-2/TRBV6-3
CASRAQGGETQYF
>NA|TRBJ1-2|TRBV6-1
CASRGGTANSRDYGYTF
>NA|TRBJ2-3|TRBV5-1
CASKATDTQYF
>medium-sized|TRBJ2-5|TRBV6-6
CATKLPGPGETQYF
>NA|TRBJ1-3|TRBV7-9
CASSSQDRASGNTIYF
>medium-sized|TRBJ1-1|TRBV6-5
CASRAGFGTEAFF
>NA|TRBJ2-5|TRBV30
CAWSVGGLETQYF